This TCR beta chain came from a study of early T cells in non-severe SARS-CoV-2 infection. The protocol attached unique molecular identifiers to individual cDNA molecules. Each CDR3 protein is one row after TCRdb ran MiXCR on the 5' RACE reads. The sample has 85,000 to 100,000 distinct CDR3 sequences, around 10% seen once. The ends lost 3 bases at V and 8 bases at J; junction bases unmatched: 11. The CDR3 totals 15 residues. Germline CDR1 is SGHDT and CDR2 is YYEEEE. The source was whole blood, collected at baseline. V and J are TRBV5-6 and TRBJ2-1; 7 bases are shared with TRBD2. This TCR came from an adult who was a healthcare worker with PCR-confirmed SARS-CoV-2 infection or an uninfected control (not recorded which). CDR3 protein: CASSSGPGGRDEQFF. The CDR3 DNA reads as TGTGCCAGCAGCTCCGGGCCCGGCGGGAGAGATGAGCAGTTCTTC.